This T cell receptor beta chain emerged from a study of blood T cell repertoires in COVID-19 (dated by TCRdb to 2020 to 2022). With regard to the full study: Samples covering the acute and convalescent phases of COVID-19 were provided by collaborators in the United States, Italy and Spain. The material from the prospective study consisted of cDNA or gDNA derived from T cells, B-cell-depleted T cells, or PBMCs. The dataset comprised deeply sampled blood TCRbeta repertoires from subjects exposed to, actively infected with, or recovered from COVID-19. A freely available public database, intended as a resource for researchers studying the immune response to SARS-CoV-2, is where the repertoires were released. Samples were obtained from the ongoing ImmuneRACE study (first 160 participants) and from 1,200 or so subjects provided by 6 global collaborators. Sample metadata almost always included a de-identified subject ID, COVID-19 status, age in years and sex. HLA class I and class II types, where available, came from metadata supplied by the sample provider rather than from assay-based typing. General findings and caveats noted by the study authors: The amount of clinical and demographic metadata varied by source and participant and was provided uncurated.

The CDR3, cysteine through phenylalanine, is 16 amino acids long. Only CDR3 DNA is held: 48 bases, read in frame from base 1. For CDR1 and CDR2, the germline V gene lists SQVTM and ANQGSEA. From V the trimming removes 4 bases and from J it removes 5 bases, while the gene matches leave 11 bases of the junction unaccounted for. TCRbeta CDR3 regions were amplified from genomic DNA using the immunoSEQ Assay, a bias-controlled multiplex PCR. On the authors' methods: Nucleated cell counts per sample were estimated from amplification of reference gene primers within the assay. Sequence reads were collapsed and filtered to measure the absolute abundance of every unique TCRbeta CDR3 rearrangement. For each sample, productive Simpson clonality was calculated as the square root of Simpson's diversity index across productive rearrangements. TCRdb took this table from immuneACCESS and kept in-frame rearrangements with V and J called. Such tables lack part of the clones; where checked against another copy, unresolved V genes explain under half of the gap, and the rest is unexplained. V and J calls and clone size are those listed in that table; D and trimming were worked out from the DNA. In all, the sample holds over 150,000 clones, and around 86% of those were seen once. The ten largest account for 2.7% of the sample.

Whole blood was collected in K2EDTA tubes by collaborating institutions according to the institutions' own protocols. For TCRbeta analysis, collaborators shipped samples as frozen whole blood, isolated PBMCs, or DNA extracted from either of those sample types. To note about this clone: No cognate antigen has been identified for it. Base qualities are missing; no much larger clone stands one base away.

The rearrangement joined TRBV29-1 to TRBJ2-1; 10 bases in between match TRBD2. The sequenced sample was peripheral blood. The receptor's source is a man aged 35-49 years with active or convalescent COVID-19. For the CDR3, the sequence is CSVGGTSELFNNEQFF. The DNA reads as follows: TGCAGCGTTGGGGGGACTAGCGAACTATTCAACAATGAGCAGTTCTTC.